This entry lists 16 T cell receptor beta chains sequenced from one sample in a study of long-term antiretroviral therapy in people with HIV. Researchers report immunoSEQ v3.0 was run at survey level. The data were produced by immunoSEQ multiplex PCR, yet TCRdb's version contains in-frame clones alone and is incomplete. The sample includes 30,000 or so clones, about 93% of them seen just once. Sequenced here: unsorted PBMCs, sampled around 6.3 years after starting antiretroviral therapy. These receptors all stem from a woman aged 40 to 50 with HIV.

This sequence joins TRBV4-3 and TRBJ2-2, with D possibly being TRBD1 (6 bases). The CDR3 runs to 16 residues. V dropped 4 bases and J dropped 3 bases, with 15 bases sitting between them. Germline assignment: CDR1 LGHNA and CDR2 YSLEER. The CDR3: CASSPQTGRHTGELFF. In nucleotides, the CDR3 is TGCGCCAGCAGCCCACAGACAGGTCGTCACACCGGGGAGCTGTTTTTT.

V is TRBV1 and J is TRBJ1-1; the table names TRBD1, a call not compared with the DNA. TRBV1 is reported as a pseudogene. The CDR3 spans 18 residues. CDR3 in DNA: TGCACCAGCAGCCAAGATGGATTGCGCAGGGGGTTCCCCACTGAAGCTTTCTTT. Translated: CTSSQDGLRRGFPTEAFF.

The chain has TRBV5-4 and TRBJ2-3; 7 bases match TRBD1. CDR1 is SGHNT, CDR2 YYREEE, per germline (reference sequence). Trimming at V came to 0 bases and at J to 3 bases, leaving 4 bases not matched to a gene. CDR3 length: 15 amino acids. This CDR3 is CASSLARQGTDTQYF. The CDR3 coding sequence is TGTGCCAGCAGCTTGGCCCGACAGGGAACAGATACGCAGTATTTT.

V is TRBV7-9 and J is TRBJ2-3; D possibly corresponds to TRBD2 (5 bases). Germline CDR1 is SEHNR and CDR2 is FQNEAQ (reference sequence). This CDR3 has 19 amino acids. V was clipped by 6 bases and J by 4 bases, with 29 bases between them. The CDR3 DNA sequence: TGTGCCAGCAGGCCCCGGGGTGCCTACGGACGGGTATTAGCAGATACGCAGTATTTT. It specifies CASRPRGAYGRVLADTQYF.

This clone showed up just once. The chain combines TRBV7-2 with TRBJ2-3; 16 positions agree with TRBD2. The CDR3 has 19 amino acids. V lost 2 bases, J lost 3 bases, and 8 bases stayed unmatched. The germline gives CDR1 SGHTA, CDR2 FQGNSA. Here the CDR3 DNA reads TGTGCCAGCAGCTTAAGGGGACTAGCGGGGGGGCCTAAAACAGATACGCAGTATTTT. Amino acids: CASSLRGLAGGPKTDTQYF.

The CDR3: CASSEPGGPYGYTF. CDR3 nucleotides: TGTGCCAGCAGCGAACCCGGAGGGCCCTATGGCTACACCTTC. The chain is built from TRBV7-3 and TRBJ1-2, with D unclear. CDR1 is SGHTA, CDR2 FQGTGA, per germline. V was cut by 5 bases and J by 4 bases, with 14 bases left in between. The length of the CDR3 is 14 residues.

This rearrangement joins TRBV7-2 to TRBJ1-2; D gene uncertain. Per the germline V gene, CDR1 is SGHTA and CDR2 is FQGNSA. This CDR3 region has 15 residues. The V gene lost 2 bases and the J gene lost 6 bases, with 16 bases spanning the gap. As DNA, the CDR3 is TGTGCCAGCAGCTTAAATTCTGGGTCTCCCCATGGCTACACCTTC. This sequence encodes CASSLNSGSPHGYTF.

The V and J genes are TRBV6-5 and TRBJ1-2; the D gene is possibly TRBD1 (6 bases). Per the germline V gene, CDR1 is MNHEY and CDR2 is SVGAGI. The CDR3 has 15 residues. V dropped 0 bases and J dropped 2 bases, with 10 bases sitting between them. CDR3 protein: CASSYSETGNYGYTF. The CDR3 bases are TGTGCCAGCAGTTACTCTGAGACAGGAAACTATGGCTACACCTTC.

This clone occurred once. The rearrangement uses TRBV30 and TRBJ1-5; D is undetermined. CDR1 GTSNPN and CDR2 SVGIG come from the germline V gene (reference sequence). V lost 3 bases to trimming and J lost 4 bases, with 7 bases between them. This CDR3 contains 12 residues. The CDR3 sequence is CAWSQQNQPQHF. As DNA, the CDR3 is TGTGCCTGGAGCCAGCAGAATCAGCCCCAGCATTTT.

The genes are TRBV5-1 and TRBJ2-5; a possible D gene is TRBD1 (6 bases). This CDR3 contains 14 residues. Deletions cut 4 bases from V and 0 bases from J, with 10 bases between. Per the germline V gene, CDR1 is SGHRS and CDR2 is YFSETQ. The CDR3 DNA reads as TGCGCCAGCAGCATAGGACAGAACCAAGAGACCCAGTACTTC. As protein: CASSIGQNQETQYF.

The table lists this clone with a count of one. The V call is TRBV7-2, the J call TRBJ2-4; TRBD2 aligns across 9 bases. The CDR3 contains 14 residues. Losses at the gene ends were 5 bases for V and 5 bases for J; bases not matched to a gene: 4. Germline V lookup: CDR1 SGHTA, CDR2 FQGNSA. CDR3 coding DNA: TGTGCCAGCAGCAAGCGGGGGGTGGAAAACATTCAGTACTTC. It encodes CASSKRGVENIQYF.

This chain uses TRBV30 with TRBJ1-6; D may be TRBD1 (6 bases). CDR3 size: 18 residues. The germline V gene encodes CDR1 GTSNPN and CDR2 SVGIG (reference sequence). Trimming shortened V by 0 bases and J by 2 bases, and 17 bases separated the two germline ends. In DNA form, the CDR3 reads TGTGCCTGGAGTGTACGCAGGGGATGGGGAACCTATAATTCACCCCTCCACTTT. Translation gives CAWSVRRGWGTYNSPLHF.

V gene TRBV25-1 combines with J gene TRBJ1-2; TRBD1 matches at 7 bases. The CDR3 consists of 18 residues. Germline-derived CDR1 and CDR2 are MGHDK and SYGVNS. The J segment lost 4 bases and the V segment lost 1 base, leaving 15 bases of the junction unmatched. The chain's CDR3 is CASSELTWAWGQSYGYTF. CDR3 in DNA: TGTGCCAGCAGTGAATTGACGTGGGCCTGGGGACAGAGCTATGGCTACACCTTC.

This sequence joins TRBV7-2 and TRBJ2-6; possibly TRBD1 for D (6 bases). Trimming left V 5 bases short and J 2 bases short, with 10 bases between. The germline CDR1 and CDR2 sequences are SGHTA and FQGNSA. CDR3 size: 15 residues. The CDR3 loop is CASSRTGPGANVLTF. CDR3 DNA: TGTGCCAGCAGCCGAACAGGGCCTGGGGCCAACGTCCTGACTTTC.

The V and J genes are TRBV19 and TRBJ1-1; no definite D call. The CDR3 runs 13 residues. Germline V gene sequence: CDR1 LNHDA, CDR2 SQIVND (reference sequence). Trimming removed 3 bases from V and 1 base from J, with 6 bases in between. The CDR3 bases are TGTGCCAGTAGTATGGTGGGGAACACTGAAGCTTTCTTT. Amino acids: CASSMVGNTEAFF.

The chain joins TRBV7-2 to TRBJ1-1; 10 bases fit TRBD1. CDR3 length: 17 residues. Per germline, CDR1 SGHTA and CDR2 FQGNSA. Trimming cost V 5 bases and J 1 base; bases outside gene matches: 10. For the CDR3, the DNA is TGTGCCAGCAGCAAACGACAGGGGGCCGTGTCGAACACTGAAGCTTTCTTT. It translates to CASSKRQGAVSNTEAFF.